This T cell receptor beta chain was identified in a study of technical replicates of blood from several donors. Germline loops: CDR1 MNHEY, CDR2 SMNVEV (reference sequence). CDR3 size: 13 residues. Trimming removed 3 bases from V and 3 bases from J, with 8 bases in between. The table came from immunoSEQ multiplex PCR; TCRdb's copy has only in-frame clones and leaves some out. Among 84,000 or so clones, less than 95% were seen once, and the ten largest hold less than 0.3%. The sequenced sample consisted of T cells isolated from PBMCs. This chain uses TRBV27 with TRBJ1-2, with D hard to call. This clonotype was obtained from a human donor in good health. Here the CDR3 reads CASSFKYYYGYTF. Here the CDR3 DNA reads TGTGCCAGCAGTTTCAAGTACTACTATGGCTACACCTTC.